The rows below give T cell receptor beta chains drawn from one sample of a study of blood T cell repertoires in COVID-19. TCRdb's table, derived via immunoSEQ multiplex PCR, lists solely in-frame clones and lacks some. The profile shows some 200,000 clones, roughly four fifths of them singletons. The specimen sequenced was PBMCs or T cells enriched from blood (not recorded which). These receptors all stem from a man aged 40-49 years who had recovered from COVID-19. Both conserved end residues are part of each CDR3. The D gene is left open where the match is weak. Size tells how often a clone was seen (once, few, many) or the class of an expanded clone, and some rows leave it out.

>TRBV5-1|TRBD1|few|TRBJ1-1
TGCGCCAGCAGCAAGACCGGGACAGGGGCTAGGGGGGATACTGAAGCTTTCTTT
CASSKTGTGARGDTEAFF
>TRBV7-9|NA|NA|TRBJ1-5
TGTGCCAGCAGCTTGGCGGTTGGCGCCTCGGGTAGCAATCAGCCCCAGCATTTT
CASSLAVGASGSNQPQHF
>TRBV12-3/TRBV12-4|TRBD2|NA|TRBJ2-1
TGTGCCAGCACCAGCGGGATTTTCAATGAGCAGTTCTTC
CASTSGIFNEQFF
>TRBV27|TRBD2|once|TRBJ2-3
TGTGCCAGCAGTTTATTTGCACTAGCGGGGACAGATACGCAGTATTTT
CASSLFALAGTDTQYF
>TRBV10-3|NA|NA|TRBJ1-1
TGTGCCATCAGATCGTCGGGAACTGAAGCTTTCTTT
CAIRSSGTEAFF
>TRBV30|TRBD2|once|TRBJ2-4
TGTGCCTGGAGTGTACCGGGGCGGGGGGCATTTAGGAACATTCAGTACTTC
CAWSVPGRGAFRNIQYF
>TRBV5-4|TRBD2|NA|TRBJ2-3
TGTGCCAGCAGCTTTTACGCGGGAGGGACTGGCACAGATACGCAGTATTTT
CASSFYAGGTGTDTQYF
>TRBV7-9|TRBD1|NA|TRBJ1-4
TGTGCCAGCAGTTCCGGACAGGTTAATGAAAAACTGTTTTTT
CASSSGQVNEKLFF
>TRBV27|NA|NA|TRBJ2-1
TGTGCCAGCAGCATAAGGGGGATGAATGAGCAGTTCTTC
CASSIRGMNEQFF
>TRBV19|TRBD1|NA|TRBJ1-4
TGTGCCAGTAGTATAGATGGCGTCGGGACAGGGAGTGAAAAACTGTTTTTT
CASSIDGVGTGSEKLFF
>TRBV4-2|NA|NA|TRBJ1-1
TGTGCCAGCTCCCGCGAGGTGGAAGGGGGGGTCACTGAAGCTTTCTTT
CASSREVEGGVTEAFF
>TRBV28|TRBD2|NA|TRBJ2-1
TGTGCCAGCAGTCCACTAGCGGGCAGCTCCTACAATGAGCAGTTCTTC
CASSPLAGSSYNEQFF
>TRBV5-1|NA|NA|TRBJ1-1
TGCGCCAGCAGACCCCCCCCAGGGTACAACACTGAAGCTTTCTTT
CASRPPPGYNTEAFF
>TRBV28|NA|NA|TRBJ1-1
TGTGCCAGCAGTTTAAGTCCAGGCCAGAACACTGAAGCTTTCTTT
CASSLSPGQNTEAFF